One and the same sample provided the 11 T cell receptor beta chains below, sequenced in a study of identical twins. A single record per CDR3 protein comes from TCRdb applying MiXCR to the 5' RACE reads. The data show more than 400,000 distinct CDR3 sequences, approximately 16% seen once. These data were also reused for a study on yellow fever vaccine responses in identical twins.

Specimen: CD4+ T cells sorted from blood. The receptors originated from a young woman in good health.

The rearrangement joins TRBV12-3 or TRBV12-4 to TRBJ2-2; D gene ambiguous. V lost 5 bases and J lost 2, with 12 bases in between. CDR3 length: 15 residues. The CDR3 DNA follows: TGTGCCAGCAGTCCCCGGACGAGAAACACCGGGGAGCTGTTTTTT. Its protein is CASSPRTRNTGELFF.

This clonotype has a handful of counts. The CDR3 nucleotides read TGTGCCATCAGTGAGCCAAACCTAATACAGTACTTC. Amino acid sequence: CAISEPNLIQYF. The chain is built from TRBV10-3 and TRBJ2-5; D is ambiguous. CDR1 is ENHRY, CDR2 SYGVKD, per germline. CDR3 length equals 12 residues. V was clipped by 2 bases and J by 11 bases, with 12 bases between them.

This rearrangement joins TRBV3-1 to TRBJ1-1, with no clear D. With 1 base removed from V and 6 bases from J, the gap between germline ends came to 9 bases. This CDR3 has 13 amino acids. The germline V gene has CDR1 LGHDT and CDR2 YNNKEL (reference sequence). The CDR3 DNA reads TGTGCCAGCAGCCAAGTTAGAGGGTCTGAAGCTTTCTTT. Residues: CASSQVRGSEAFF.

This clonotype was counted only a few times. This chain joins TRBV20-1 and TRBJ2-2; TRBD2 aligns across 12 bases. The length of the CDR3 is 15 residues. V lost 3 bases to trimming and J lost 4 bases; unmatched junction nucleotides: 3. Germline values: CDR1 DFQATT, CDR2 SNEGSKA (reference sequence). CDR3 residues: CSASGLAGITGELFF. The CDR3 DNA sequence: TGCAGTGCTAGCGGACTAGCGGGGATCACCGGGGAGCTGTTTTTT.

There are a few counts of this clonotype. The chain joins TRBV29-1 to TRBJ2-5, with D uncertain. The CDR3 sequence is 12 residues long. CDR1 is SQVTM and CDR2 is ANQGSEA in the germline V gene. V lost 2 bases and J 3 bases, leaving 7 bases between the germline ends. The CDR3 sequence is CSVERQKETQYF. The DNA for the CDR3 is TGCAGCGTTGAACGCCAGAAAGAGACCCAGTACTTC.

This clonotype was detected a few times. The junction differs from germline at one of its ends, possibly a read error. The CDR3 reads CASRPLLRTAPIF. The CDR3 region has the DNA TGTGCCAGCAGACCGCTTCTAAGGACGGCACCTATCTTC. The chain recombines TRBV6-1 with TRBJ2-1, with D unclear. Germline-derived CDR1 and CDR2 are MNHNS and SASEGT. The CDR3 is made up of 13 amino acids.

This clonotype was seen a few times. The chain carries TRBV4-2 and TRBJ2-1, with D possibly matching TRBD1 (6 bases). V gave up 2 bases and J gave up 6 bases, with 11 bases separating them. This CDR3 has 14 residues. Germline V lookup: CDR1 LGHNA, CDR2 YNFKEQ. The CDR3 bases are TGTGCCAGCAGCCAATTGGGACACCGCAATGAGCAGTTCTTC. It specifies CASSQLGHRNEQFF.

In this sample, this clonotype turned up a few times. V is TRBV7-9 and J is TRBJ2-7; D is ambiguous. CDR1 and CDR2 from the germline V gene are SEHNR and FQNEAQ (reference sequence). Trimming took 5 bases from V and 2 from J, leaving 13 bases between them. The CDR3 runs to 14 residues. This CDR3 is CASSRIAVTYEQYF. The CDR3 DNA reads TGTGCCAGCAGCCGAATAGCAGTTACCTACGAGCAGTACTTC. Full variable domain (missing parts from reference TRBV7-9 and TRBJ2-7): DTGVSQNPRHKITKRGQNVTFRCDPISEHNRLYWYRQTLGQGPEFLTYFQNEAQLEKSRLLSDRFSAERPKGSFSTLEIQRTEQGDSAMYLCASSRIAVTYEQYFGPGTRLTVT.

The chain couples TRBV29-1 to TRBJ2-3; tentatively, D is TRBD1 (6 bases). The V end lost 1 base, the J end lost 6 bases, and 11 bases lay between the germline ends. The germline V gene encodes CDR1 SQVTM and CDR2 ANQGSEA. The CDR3 is made up of 13 amino acids. For the CDR3, the DNA is TGCAGCGTTGAAGGACAGGATAAGGATACGCAGTATTTT. Amino acids: CSVEGQDKDTQYF.

This clonotype has at least ten counts. This rearrangement joins TRBV20-1 to TRBJ2-7, with D unresolved. Germline assignment: CDR1 DFQATT and CDR2 SNEGSKA (reference sequence). CDR3 length: 12 amino acids. Trimming left V 3 bases short and J 4 bases short, with 10 bases between. In nucleotides, the CDR3 is TGCAGTGCTAGGGGCGGTTCATACGAGCAGTACTTC. As protein: CSARGGSYEQYF.

This clonotype has more than one count but fewer than ten. This rearrangement joins TRBV15 to TRBJ2-7, with D hard to call. The CDR3 consists of 14 residues. V gave up 3 bases and J gave up 0 bases, with 9 bases separating them. The germline V gene has CDR1 LNHNV and CDR2 YYDKDF (reference sequence). The CDR3 DNA is TGTGCCACCAGCAGCGACCGGGCCTCCTACGAGCAGTACTTC. As protein: CATSSDRASYEQYF.